This TCR beta chain derives from a study of shared clonotypes between healthy human individuals. Germline trimming cut 2 bases from V and 9 bases from J; bases unmatched to any gene: 7. Looked up from germline, CDR1 is MDHEN and CDR2 is SYDVKM. The CDR3 extends over 14 amino acids. Sorted-subset replicate PCR reactions contained roughly 200 ng DNA, corresponding to some 28,000 T cell genomes. Sequencing was performed with immunoSEQ multiplex PCR; in TCRdb, only in-frame clones are kept and a portion is missing. The table has a few hundred thousand clones, 50% to 75% seen once; the top ten hold 11%. Only Caucasian adults living in Nashville, Tennessee made up the donor group.

Sequenced sample: memory CD4+ T cells sorted from blood. Subset defined: CD45RA-negative fraction. The chain is built from TRBV28 and TRBJ2-7; 10 nucleotides line up with TRBD2. The TCR was taken from a man younger than 45 in good health. CDR3 sequence reads: CASSLPSGRDVQYF. CDR3 DNA sequence: TGTGCCAGCAGTTTACCCAGCGGGAGGGATGTGCAGTACTTC.